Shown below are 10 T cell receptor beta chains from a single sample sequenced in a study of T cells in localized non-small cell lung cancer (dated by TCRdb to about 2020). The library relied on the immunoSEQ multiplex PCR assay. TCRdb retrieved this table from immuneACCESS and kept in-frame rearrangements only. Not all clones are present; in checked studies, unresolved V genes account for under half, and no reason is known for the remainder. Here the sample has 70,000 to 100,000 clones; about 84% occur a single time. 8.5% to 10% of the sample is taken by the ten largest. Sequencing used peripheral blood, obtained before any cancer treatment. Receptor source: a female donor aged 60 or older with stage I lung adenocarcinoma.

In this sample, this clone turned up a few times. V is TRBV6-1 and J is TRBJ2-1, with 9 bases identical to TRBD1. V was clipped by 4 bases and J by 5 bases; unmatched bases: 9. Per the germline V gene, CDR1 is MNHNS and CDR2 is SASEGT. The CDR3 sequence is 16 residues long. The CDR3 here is CASSARGGQGNNEQFF. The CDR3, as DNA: TGTGCCAGCAGTGCTCGAGGGGGACAGGGTAACAATGAGCAGTTCTTC.

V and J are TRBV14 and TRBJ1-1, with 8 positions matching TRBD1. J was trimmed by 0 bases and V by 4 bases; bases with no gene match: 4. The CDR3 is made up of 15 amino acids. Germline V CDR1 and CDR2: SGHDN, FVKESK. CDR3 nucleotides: TGTGCCAGCAGCCTTCGGACAGGGCTGAACACTGAAGCTTTCTTT. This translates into CASSLRTGLNTEAFF.

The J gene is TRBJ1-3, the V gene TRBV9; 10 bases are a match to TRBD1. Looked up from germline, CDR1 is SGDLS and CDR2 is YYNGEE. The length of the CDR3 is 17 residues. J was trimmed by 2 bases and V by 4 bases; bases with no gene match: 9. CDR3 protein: CASSLGTGARAGNTIYF. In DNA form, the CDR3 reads TGTGCCAGCAGCTTGGGGACAGGGGCAAGGGCTGGAAACACCATATATTTT.

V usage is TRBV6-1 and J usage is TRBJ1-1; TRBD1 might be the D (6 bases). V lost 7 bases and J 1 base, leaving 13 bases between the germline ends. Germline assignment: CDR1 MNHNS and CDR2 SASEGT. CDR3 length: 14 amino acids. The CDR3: CASMGGGWNTEAFF. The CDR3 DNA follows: TGTGCCAGCATGGGAGGGGGATGGAACACTGAAGCTTTCTTT.

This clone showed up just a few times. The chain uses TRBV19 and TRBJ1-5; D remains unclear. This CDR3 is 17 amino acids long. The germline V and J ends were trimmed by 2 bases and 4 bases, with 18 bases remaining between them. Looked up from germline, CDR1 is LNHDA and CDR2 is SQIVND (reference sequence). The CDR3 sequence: CASSIRGQLVGNQPQHF. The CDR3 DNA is TGTGCCAGTAGTATACGAGGGCAGTTGGTAGGGAATCAGCCCCAGCATTTT.

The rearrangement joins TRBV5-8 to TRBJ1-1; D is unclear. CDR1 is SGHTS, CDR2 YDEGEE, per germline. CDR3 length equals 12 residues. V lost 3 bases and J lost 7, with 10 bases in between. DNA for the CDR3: TGTGCCAGCAGCTATAGGGCAGGTGAAGCTTTCTTT. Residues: CASSYRAGEAFF.

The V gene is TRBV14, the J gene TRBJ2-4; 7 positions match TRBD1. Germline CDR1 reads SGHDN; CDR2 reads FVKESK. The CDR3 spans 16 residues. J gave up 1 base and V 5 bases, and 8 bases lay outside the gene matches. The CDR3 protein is CASSLRQGMAKNIQYF. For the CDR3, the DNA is TGTGCCAGCAGCTTACGACAGGGAATGGCCAAAAACATTCAGTACTTC. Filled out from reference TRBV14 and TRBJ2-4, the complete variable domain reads EAGVTQFPSHSVIEKGQTVTLRCDPISGHDNLYWYRRVMGKEIKFLLHFVKESKQDESGMPNNRFLAERTGGTYSTLKVQPAELEDSGVYFCASSLRQGMAKNIQYFGAGTRLSVL.

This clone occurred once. In nucleotides, the CDR3 is TGCGCCAGCAGCTTTGACGGGGGCTCCTCCTACGAGCAGTACTTC. Its translation is CASSFDGGSSYEQYF. The rearrangement joins TRBV5-1 to TRBJ2-7, with D perhaps given as TRBD1 or TRBD2 (6 bases each). V was trimmed by 2 bases and J by 0 bases, leaving 12 bases between them. The CDR3 consists of 15 residues. Germline loops: CDR1 SGHRS, CDR2 YFSETQ.

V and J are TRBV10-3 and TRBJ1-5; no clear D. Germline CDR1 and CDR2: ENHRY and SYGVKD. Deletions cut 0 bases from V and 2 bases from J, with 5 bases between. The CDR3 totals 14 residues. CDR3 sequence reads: CAISESKGNQPQHF. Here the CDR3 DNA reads TGTGCCATCAGTGAGTCGAAGGGCAATCAGCCCCAGCATTTT.

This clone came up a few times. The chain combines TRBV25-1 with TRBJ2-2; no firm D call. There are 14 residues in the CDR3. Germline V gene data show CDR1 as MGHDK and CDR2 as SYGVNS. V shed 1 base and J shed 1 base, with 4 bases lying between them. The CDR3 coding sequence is TGTGCCAGCAGTGAATGGATGAACACCGGGGAGCTGTTTTTT. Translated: CASSEWMNTGELFF.